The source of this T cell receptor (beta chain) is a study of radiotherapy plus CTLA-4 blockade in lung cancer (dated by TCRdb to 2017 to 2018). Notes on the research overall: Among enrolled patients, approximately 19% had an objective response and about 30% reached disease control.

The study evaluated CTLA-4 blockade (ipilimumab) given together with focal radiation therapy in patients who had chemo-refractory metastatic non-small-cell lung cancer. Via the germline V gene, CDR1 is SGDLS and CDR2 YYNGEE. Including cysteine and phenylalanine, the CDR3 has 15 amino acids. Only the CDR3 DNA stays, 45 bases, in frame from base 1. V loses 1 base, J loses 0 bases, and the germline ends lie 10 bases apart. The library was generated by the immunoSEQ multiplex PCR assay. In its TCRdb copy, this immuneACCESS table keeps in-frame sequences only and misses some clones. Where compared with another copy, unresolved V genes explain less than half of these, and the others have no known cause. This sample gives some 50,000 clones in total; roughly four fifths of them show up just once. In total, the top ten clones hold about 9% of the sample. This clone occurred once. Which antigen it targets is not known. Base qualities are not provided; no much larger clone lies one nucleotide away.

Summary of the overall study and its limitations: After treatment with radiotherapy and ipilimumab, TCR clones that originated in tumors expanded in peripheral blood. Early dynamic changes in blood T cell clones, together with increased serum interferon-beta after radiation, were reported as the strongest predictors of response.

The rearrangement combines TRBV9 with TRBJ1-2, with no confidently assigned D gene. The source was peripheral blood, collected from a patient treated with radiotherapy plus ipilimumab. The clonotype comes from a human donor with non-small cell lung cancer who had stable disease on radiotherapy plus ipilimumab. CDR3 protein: CASSVMHISNYGYTF. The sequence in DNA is TGTGCCAGCAGCGTAATGCACATCTCTAACTATGGCTACACCTTC.